The entry below describes one TCR beta chain. The antigen is unknown. An end of the junction does not agree with germline; a read error may underlie this. Deep-level settings were used for running the assay. Sequencing was performed with immunoSEQ multiplex PCR; in TCRdb, only in-frame clones are kept and a portion is missing. Among 800,000 or so clones listed, 96% were seen once. This sample was taken from a study of shared clonotypes between healthy human individuals. CD45RO-negative CD8 cells positively selected for CCR7 made up the naive population, which excluded terminally differentiated effector memory CD45RA+ cells. Every donor was a Caucasian adult from Nashville, Tennessee. Germline V CDR1 and CDR2: MNHNY, SVGAGI (reference sequence). This CDR3 comprises 14 residues. Study results and limitations: Specimens sampled were limited to blood, with tissue repertoires likely differing. Naive subsets typically showed greater estimated richness than memory subsets.

This clonotype originated in a man aged 30 to 45 in good health. Source material: naive CD8+ T cells sorted from blood. The V call is TRBV6-6, the J call TRBJ2-2, with D maybe TRBD2 (5 bases). The CDR3 spells CASSALESTEELFF. The DNA of the CDR3 is TGTGCCAGCAGTGCACTAGAGAGTACCGAGGAGCTGTTTTTT.